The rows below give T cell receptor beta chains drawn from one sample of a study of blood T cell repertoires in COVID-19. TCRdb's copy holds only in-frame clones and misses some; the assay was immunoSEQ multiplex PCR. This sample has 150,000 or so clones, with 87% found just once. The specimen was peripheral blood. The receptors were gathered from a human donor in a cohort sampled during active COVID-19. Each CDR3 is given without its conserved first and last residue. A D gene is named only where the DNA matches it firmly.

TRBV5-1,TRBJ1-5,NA,ASSLAGLLNQPQH
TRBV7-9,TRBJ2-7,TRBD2,ASSGTGTSDSYEQY
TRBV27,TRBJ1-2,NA,ASSLSGGFHGYT
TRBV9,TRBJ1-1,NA,ASSATGPGTEAF
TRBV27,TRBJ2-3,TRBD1,ASPFQGATDTQY
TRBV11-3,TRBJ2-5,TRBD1,ASSFSRDRGETQY
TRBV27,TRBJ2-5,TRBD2,ASRLSPASGQETQY
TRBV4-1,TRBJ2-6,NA,ASSRGSGANVLT
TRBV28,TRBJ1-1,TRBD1,ASSLLHNAGGGNTEAF
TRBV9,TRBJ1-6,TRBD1,ASSPHMETGVSPLH